This entry lists 10 T cell receptor beta chains sequenced from one sample in a study of blood T cells in healthy people across ages. The authors ran a second PCR of about 6 to 11 cycles using a sample-barcoded 5' primer and a J-beta primer mix. TCRdb re-called the 5' RACE reads with MiXCR, one entry per CDR3 protein. This repertoire shows fewer than 700,000 distinct CDR3 sequences, approximately 40% found once; its top ten account for around 30%. Sequencing used blood. The receptors originated from an elderly man in good health.

The V and J genes are TRBV7-2 and TRBJ1-5; no firm D call. Germline V gene sequence: CDR1 SGHTA, CDR2 FQGNSA. The length of the CDR3 is 12 residues. V shed 1 base and J shed 13 bases, with 11 bases lying between them. CDR3 protein: CASSLDGRVQHF. CDR3 nucleotide sequence: TGTGCCAGCAGCTTAGACGGACGGGTTCAGCATTTT. The full variable domain, completed using reference TRBV7-2 and TRBJ1-5, is GAGVSQSPSNKVTEKGKDVELRCDPISGHTALYWYRQSLGQGLEFLIYFQGNSAPDKSGLPSDRFSAERTGGSVSTLTIQRTQQEDSAVYLCASSLDGRVQHFGDGTRLSIL.

This chain's CDR3 is CSAREAFGYTF. CDR3 bases: TGCAGTGCTAGAGAGGCTTTCGGCTACACCTTC. The J gene is TRBJ1-2, the V gene TRBV20-1; D gene unclear. The CDR3 extends over 11 amino acids. The germline CDR1 and CDR2 sequences are DFQATT and SNEGSKA (reference sequence). Trimming left V 0 bases short and J 8 bases short, with 7 bases between.

V is TRBV6-2 or TRBV6-3 and J is TRBJ2-5; either TRBD1 or TRBD2 may fit D (5 bases each). Germline V gene sequence: CDR1 MNHEY, CDR2 SVGEGT. V was pared by 2 bases and J by 5 bases, with 15 bases between. The CDR3 is 15 amino acids. The CDR3 is CASSYLRGRSETQYF. The CDR3 coding sequence is TGTGCCAGCAGTTACCTACGGGGCCGGAGCGAGACCCAGTACTTC.

This clonotype showed up just a few times. The rearrangement links TRBV11-1 to TRBJ2-5; TRBD1 aligns across 7 bases. CDR3 size: 14 residues. The V gene end was trimmed by 5 bases and the J gene end by 11 bases; junction bases not matched to a gene: 14. The germline V gene encodes CDR1 SGHAT and CDR2 FQDESV (reference sequence). CDR3 protein: CASSPRDRSLQQYF. CDR3 DNA: TGTGCCAGCAGCCCCCGGGACAGAAGCCTCCAACAGTACTTC.

Comment on this clonotype: A read error may explain this, as a much larger clone is one base away. The rearrangement uses TRBV19 and TRBJ2-5, with D tentatively TRBD1 (5 bases). The CDR3 is 17 residues long. In germline, CDR1 is LNHDA, CDR2 SQIVND (reference sequence). Trimming shortened V by 3 bases and J by 1 base, and 18 bases separated the two germline ends. The CDR3 coding sequence is TGTGCCAGTAGTATCGGTCGGCAGGGAACCTGCCAAGAGACCCAGTACTTC. It is translated as CASSIGRQGTCQETQYF.

CDR3 region: CAISPTGFNQPQHF. CDR3 DNA sequence: TGTGCCATCAGCCCAACAGGGTTCAATCAGCCCCAGCATTTT. V usage is TRBV10-3 and J usage is TRBJ1-5, with D tentatively TRBD1 (6 bases). This CDR3 comprises 14 residues. CDR1 is ENHRY and CDR2 is SYGVKD in the germline V gene. Trimming removed 6 bases at V and 3 bases at J, with 12 bases between.

This clonotype has more than one count but fewer than ten. This chain connects TRBV20-1 to TRBJ1-1; a possible D gene is TRBD1 (5 bases). Deletions cut 1 base from V and 0 bases from J, with 12 bases between. There are 15 residues in the CDR3. Germline CDR1 DFQATT, CDR2 SNEGSKA (reference sequence). CDR3 bases: TGCAGTGCTAGAGTTCAGGGCGCAATGAACACTGAAGCTTTCTTT. Translating it yields CSARVQGAMNTEAFF.

In DNA, the CDR3 is TGCGCCAGCAGTGACGGGGGACAATACTACAATGAGCAGTTCTTC. It is translated as CASSDGGQYYNEQFF. The chain employs TRBV10-1 and TRBJ2-1, with D perhaps given as TRBD1 or TRBD2 (6 bases each). The germline gives CDR1 WNHNN, CDR2 SYGVQD (reference sequence). The CDR3 contains 15 residues. V lost 3 bases to trimming and J lost 3 bases, with 12 bases between them.

The chain has TRBV20-1 and TRBJ2-5; a possible D gene is TRBD2 (6 bases). V lost 4 bases to trimming and J lost 4 bases, with 19 bases between them. This CDR3 is built from 15 residues. Germline CDR1 reads DFQATT; CDR2 reads SNEGSKA (reference sequence). CDR3 coding DNA: TGCAGTGCTACCCCACCCGGGACTTGGGGAGAGACCCAGTACTTC. Protein sequence: CSATPPGTWGETQYF.

J is TRBJ1-5 and V is TRBV5-5; weak D call: TRBD1 (5 bases). V gave up 3 bases and J gave up 7 bases, with 20 bases separating them. Germline-derived CDR1 and CDR2 are SGHKS and YYEKEE (reference sequence). The CDR3 has 16 residues. The CDR3 DNA reads TGTGCCAGCAGCTCTCGATACGGGACCCCTGGGCAGCCCCAGCATTTT. Protein: CASSSRYGTPGQPQHF.